Listed below are T cell receptor beta chains from one sample, sequenced in a study of T cells in Graves' hyperthyroidism and ophthalmopathy. TCRdb reprocessed the multiplex PCR reads with MiXCR, giving one entry per CDR3 protein. The table shows fewer than 750,000 distinct CDR3 sequences, with around 46% occurring only once. The specimen sequenced was peripheral blood or thyroid tissue (not recorded which). The receptors were gathered from a woman aged 18-35 years with Graves' hyperthyroidism. CDR3s include the opening cysteine and the closing phenylalanine or tryptophan. D genes are given only for firm matches. A row's size may be missing; if present it is once, few, many or a size class.

abundance,v_gene,j_gene,d_gene,CDR3aa,CDR3nt
-,TRBV20-1,TRBJ1-2,-,CSVVAHSGGGYTF,TGCAGCGTTGTAGCTCACTCTGGGGGCGGCTACACCTTC
many,TRBV10-3,TRBJ2-7,TRBD1,CAIRAGGYYEQYF,TGTGCCATCAGGGCAGGGGGATACTACGAGCAGTACTTC
-,TRBV29-1,TRBJ1-1,-,CSVEDLGEAFF,TGCAGCGTTGAAGATCTGGGGGAAGCTTTCTTT
many,TRBV14,TRBJ2-5,-,CASSQVTGWETQYF,TGTGCCAGCAGCCAAGTAACCGGATGGGAGACCCAGTACTTC
-,TRBV10-3,TRBJ1-2,TRBD1,CAISGPTGTAAYGYTF,TGTGCCATCAGTGGACCGACAGGGACAGCAGCCTATGGCTACACCTTC
-,TRBV19,TRBJ2-1,TRBD2,CASSIWLADNEQFF,TGTGCCAGTAGTATATGGCTAGCGGACAATGAGCAGTTCTTC
many,TRBV6-5,TRBJ2-5,-,CASSYNQPGAETQYF,TGTGCCAGCAGTTACAATCAACCGGGGGCTGAGACCCAGTACTTC
many,TRBV2,TRBJ1-1,-,CAIKTVAEAFF,TGTGCCATCAAGACAGTGGCTGAAGCTTTCTTT
-,TRBV2,TRBJ1-5,-,CASSSQRSTEEAEHQPQHF,TGTGCCAGCAGCTCACAACGAAGCACTGAAGAGGCGGAGCATCAGCCCCAGCATTTT
-,TRBV7-8,TRBJ2-7,TRBD2,CASRFLAGYEQYF,TGTGCCAGCAGGTTTCTAGCGGGATACGAGCAGTACTTC
-,TRBV30,TRBJ2-5,-,CAWSRGQRQETQYF,TGTGCCTGGAGTAGGGGCCAGAGACAAGAGACCCAGTACTTC
many,TRBV5-1,TRBJ1-5,-,CASSLGSSDSNQPQHF,TGCGCCAGCAGCTTGGGCAGTTCAGATAGCAATCAGCCCCAGCATTTT
-,TRBV7-3,TRBJ2-1,-,CASSLGTPYNEQFF,TGTGCCAGCAGCTTAGGGACGCCCTACAATGAGCAGTTCTTC
many,TRBV6-2/TRBV6-3,TRBJ2-7,TRBD2,CASSYSRLAGGEQYF,TGTGCCAGCAGTTACTCGCGACTAGCCGGGGGCGAGCAGTACTTC
medium-sized,TRBV10-3,TRBJ1-6,-,CAISETRENSPLHF,TGTGCCATCAGTGAGACTAGGGAGAATTCACCCCTCCACTTT
many,TRBV4-2,TRBJ2-7,-,CASSHPRRQFYEQYF,TGTGCCAGCAGCCACCCCAGGCGACAGTTCTACGAGCAGTACTTC
many,TRBV19,TRBJ1-1,-,CASSIDRGVTEAFF,TGTGCCAGTAGTATAGATCGGGGGGTCACTGAAGCTTTCTTT
many,TRBV10-3,TRBJ2-5,-,CAISETTGTQETQYF,TGTGCCATCAGTGAAACTACCGGGACACAAGAGACCCAGTACTTC
many,TRBV24-1,TRBJ1-5,-,CATSDSTWRNQPQHF,TGTGCCACCAGTGATTCTACCTGGCGCAATCAGCCCCAGCATTTT
-,TRBV5-6,TRBJ1-5,-,CANSLGSNQPQHF,TGTGCCAACAGCTTGGGTTCTAATCAGCCCCAGCATTTT
-,TRBV2,TRBJ1-5,-,CASRVEGNQPQHF,TGTGCCAGCAGGGTGGAAGGCAATCAGCCCCAGCATTTT
-,TRBV7-6,TRBJ2-3,TRBD1,CASSLETGGGSDTQYF,TGTGCCAGCAGCTTAGAGACAGGGGGCGGCTCAGATACGCAGTATTTT
few,TRBV15,TRBJ2-7,-,CATSRERGLLSYEQYF,TGTGCCACCAGCAGAGAACGGGGCCTGCTCTCCTACGAGCAGTACTTC
many,TRBV2,TRBJ1-1,-,CASLGAALLNTEAFF,TGTGCCAGCCTGGGGGCCGCGCTTCTGAACACTGAAGCTTTCTTT
many,TRBV7-2,TRBJ1-1,TRBD1,CASSGGTAAFF,TGTGCCAGCAGCGGAGGGACAGCTGCTTTCTTT
many,TRBV3-1,TRBJ2-5,-,CASSHLVQETQYF,TGTGCCAGCAGCCACCTCGTCCAAGAGACCCAGTACTTC
many,TRBV6-6,TRBJ1-4,-,CASRQVRNEKLFF,TGTGCCAGCAGACAGGTTCGGAATGAAAAACTGTTTTTT
-,TRBV29-1,TRBJ1-2,-,CSVEDTGMTYGYTF,TGCAGCGTTGAAGATACAGGGATGACCTATGGCTACACCTTC
many,TRBV6-6,TRBJ1-5,TRBD1,CASSQDRFQPQHF,TGTGCCAGCAGCCAGGACAGGTTTCAGCCCCAGCATTTT
-,TRBV15,TRBJ1-5,-,CATSRGTASNQPQHF,TGTGCCACCAGCAGAGGGACGGCTAGCAATCAGCCCCAGCATTTT
many,TRBV12-5,TRBJ2-7,-,CASMQVHEQYF,TGTGCTAGTATGCAGGTCCACGAGCAGTACTTC
-,TRBV2,TRBJ1-5,-,CASTRAGAYEHF,TGTGCCAGCACCAGGGCAGGGGCCTACGAGCATTTT
-,TRBV20-1,TRBJ2-5,TRBD2,CSARDPGSGRAQETQYF,TGCAGTGCTAGAGACCCCGGTAGCGGGAGGGCCCAGGAGACCCAGTACTTC
many,TRBV20-1,TRBJ1-2,-,CSARDRGSGYGYTF,TGCAGTGCTAGAGATCGGGGGAGCGGCTATGGCTACACCTTC
few,TRBV15,TRBJ2-3,TRBD2,CATSRDTPDSSRGGTQYF,TGTGCCACCAGCAGAGATACCCCAGACTCCTCCCGGGGGGGCACGCAGTATTTT
once,TRBV20-1,TRBJ2-3,-,CSAAGVGTDTQYF,TGCAGTGCTGCCGGTGTAGGCACAGATACGCAGTATTTT
many,TRBV9,TRBJ2-7,-,CASSVDVLPTYEQYF,TGTGCCAGCAGCGTAGATGTACTGCCAACCTACGAGCAGTACTTC
-,TRBV2,TRBJ2-7,-,CASSPAELSHEQYF,TGTGCCAGCAGTCCAGCGGAGCTGTCCCACGAGCAGTACTTC
many,TRBV2,TRBJ1-4,-,CASRYGDTVVGEKLFF,TGTGCCAGCAGATACGGGGACACGGTAGTTGGTGAAAAACTGTTTTTT
-,TRBV29-1,TRBJ1-4,-,CSVGTRDSEKLFF,TGCAGCGTTGGGACAAGGGATTCGGAAAAACTGTTTTTT
many,TRBV11-2,TRBJ1-3,-,CASSYQGTGNTIYF,TGTGCCAGCAGCTATCAGGGGACGGGAAACACCATATATTTT
-,TRBV20-1,TRBJ2-3,-,CSARDGRGNTDTQYF,TGCAGTGCTAGAGATGGACGGGGGAACACAGATACGCAGTATTTT
many,TRBV12-3/TRBV12-4,TRBJ2-7,-,CASSLGRRAYEQYF,TGTGCCAGCAGTTTAGGAAGGAGGGCCTACGAGCAGTACTTC
many,TRBV20-1,TRBJ2-7,-,CSARQGTYEQYF,TGCAGTGCTAGACAGGGGACCTACGAGCAGTACTTC
many,TRBV11-3,TRBJ1-1,-,CASSFGLGNTEAFF,TGTGCCAGCAGCTTCGGTTTGGGTAACACTGAAGCTTTCTTT
many,TRBV20-1,TRBJ1-2,-,CSARDIGSDYGYTF,TGCAGTGCTAGAGATATCGGCTCAGACTATGGCTACACCTTC
-,TRBV7-9,TRBJ2-1,TRBD1,CASSLAVRVQGSVDEQFF,TGTGCCAGCAGCTTAGCAGTTCGGGTACAGGGGAGCGTCGATGAGCAGTTCTTC
many,TRBV6-5,TRBJ2-7,TRBD2,CASSCIGGLEREGGYEQYF,TGTGCCAGCAGTTGCATCGGCGGACTAGAGCGGGAGGGAGGCTACGAGCAGTACTTC
-,TRBV5-5,TRBJ1-2,TRBD1,CACNPGQVLVF,TGTGCCTGCAATCCGGGACAGGTCCTAGTCTTC